The 23 T cell receptor beta chains below all came from one sample that was sequenced in a study of control samples from healthy donors and cancer patients (dated by TCRdb to 2020 to 2022). Libraries were built with the immunoSEQ multiplex PCR assay. TCRdb stores this immuneACCESS table with in-frame sequences only. Part of the clones is absent; in the studies checked, under half of the shortfall reflects unresolved V genes, and no reason is known for the rest. The sample has about 94,000 clones on record, approximately 90% of them singletons. The top ten clones comprise under 4% of the sample. The specimen was blood. These receptors were taken from a woman in her late teens or twenties in good health.

The chain recombines TRBV5-1 with TRBJ2-2; D possibly corresponds to TRBD1 (6 bases). Germline values: CDR1 SGHRS, CDR2 YFSETQ. Trimming removed 4 bases at V and 5 bases at J, with 18 bases between. The CDR3 runs to 16 residues. For the CDR3, the DNA is TGCGCCAGCAGCCCTCCCCCCACAGGGTTGACCGGGGAGCTGTTTTTT. Its protein product is CASSPPPTGLTGELFF.

The CDR3 region is CASSVLSDQPQHF. For the CDR3, the DNA is TGTGCCAGCTCAGTCCTCTCGGATCAGCCCCAGCATTTT. The chain carries TRBV18 and TRBJ1-5; the D is unclear. There are 13 residues in the CDR3. Looked up from germline, CDR1 is KGHSH and CDR2 is LQKENI. With 5 bases removed from V and 5 bases from J, the gap between germline ends came to 10 bases.

The V call is TRBV29-1, the J call TRBJ2-7; D may be TRBD1 or TRBD2 (5 bases each). The CDR3 is made up of 14 amino acids. Germline CDR1 SQVTM, CDR2 ANQGSEA. V lost 0 bases and J 0 bases, leaving 9 bases between the germline ends. The CDR3 spells CSVEDTGTSYEQYF. Here the CDR3 DNA reads TGCAGCGTTGAAGATACCGGGACCTCCTACGAGCAGTACTTC.

The chain links TRBV28 to TRBJ1-2; D is possibly TRBD1 (6 bases). V lost 5 bases and J lost 6, with 22 bases in between. CDR3 length equals 16 residues. Germline V gene data show CDR1 as MDHEN and CDR2 as SYDVKM. CDR3 sequence reads: CASSPSAGASMNGYTF. CDR3 bases: TGTGCCAGCAGTCCGTCGGCGGGGGCAAGTATGAATGGCTACACCTTC.

The DNA for the CDR3 is TGTGCCAGCAGCCGTTGGGGCGAGCAGTACTTC. It yields the protein CASSRWGEQYF. This chain joins TRBV7-2 and TRBJ2-7; D is undetermined. V lost 5 bases to trimming and J lost 6 bases, with 8 bases between them. The CDR3 runs to 11 residues. Germline CDR1 is SGHTA and CDR2 is FQGNSA.

This clone was observed a single time. This chain links TRBV2 with TRBJ2-1; 7 bases map to TRBD1. V gave up 3 bases and J gave up 2 bases; unmatched junction bases: 4. CDR1 and CDR2 from the germline V gene are SNHLY and FYNNEI. CDR3 length: 15 residues. The CDR3 is CASSDDRVTYNEQFF. The CDR3 DNA reads as TGTGCCAGCAGTGATGACAGGGTTACCTACAATGAGCAGTTCTTC.

The chain is built from TRBV2 and TRBJ1-2; D is undetermined. The CDR3 covers 14 residues. The V end lost 5 bases, the J end lost 2 bases, and 12 bases lay between the germline ends. CDR1 is SNHLY, CDR2 FYNNEI, per germline. CDR3 region: CASSPIGLNYGYTF. CDR3 nucleotide sequence: TGTGCCAGCAGTCCCATCGGACTCAACTATGGCTACACCTTC.

The CDR3 bases are TGTGCCAGCACCGTTAGCGGGGGGGCCCAAAATGAGCAGTTCTTC. Translating gives CASTVSGGAQNEQFF. J is TRBJ2-1 and V is TRBV6-5; TRBD2 aligns across 11 bases. Unmatched junction bases numbered 9, after V lost 7 bases and J lost 7 bases. There are 15 residues in the CDR3. CDR1 and CDR2 (germline): MNHEY, SVGAGI.

A single count supports this clone. V and J are TRBV15 and TRBJ1-5; D might be TRBD1 (5 bases). The CDR3 runs to 15 residues. Looked up from germline, CDR1 is LNHNV and CDR2 is YYDKDF (reference sequence). V was trimmed by 1 base and J by 0 bases, leaving 7 bases between them. CDR3 sequence: CATSRGGHSNQPQHF. In DNA, the CDR3 is TGTGCCACCAGCAGAGGAGGACATAGCAATCAGCCCCAGCATTTT.

This sequence joins TRBV28 and TRBJ2-1, with 12 bases matching TRBD2. Losses at the gene ends were 6 bases for V and 7 bases for J; bases not matched to a gene: 7. Looked up from germline, CDR1 is MDHEN and CDR2 is SYDVKM. This CDR3 comprises 15 residues. DNA for the CDR3: TGTGCCAGCAGATTGACTAGCGGGGGCGTGAATGAGCAGTTCTTC. This codes for CASRLTSGGVNEQFF.

The V call is TRBV9, the J call TRBJ2-7, with D possibly matching TRBD2 (6 bases). The V and J ends lost 3 bases and 3 bases respectively, with 19 bases between them. CDR3 length equals 16 residues. CDR1 and CDR2 from the germline V gene are SGDLS and YYNGEE. The CDR3 reads CASSATLDGGDYEQYF. The DNA of the CDR3 is TGTGCCAGCAGCGCCACCCTCGACGGGGGAGACTACGAGCAGTACTTC.

This clone was detected once. The J gene is TRBJ2-7, the V gene TRBV10-3; 7 positions match TRBD1. V dropped 5 bases and J dropped 6; count of bases not matched to a gene: 10. Germline V gene data show CDR1 as ENHRY and CDR2 as SYGVKD. This CDR3 has 14 amino acids. In DNA, the CDR3 is TGTGCCATCAGTAAGACAGGGTCCGATCTCGAGCAGTACTTC. Amino acids: CAISKTGSDLEQYF.

The chain employs TRBV6-2 or TRBV6-3 and TRBJ1-2; D may be TRBD1 (6 bases). Germline CDR1 reads MNHEY; CDR2 reads SVGEGT. V lost 0 bases and J lost 3, with 8 bases in between. The CDR3 is 14 amino acids. CDR3 sequence (DNA): TGTGCCAGCAGTTACTCCGACAGGTACTATGGCTACACCTTC. Amino acid sequence: CASSYSDRYYGYTF.

V and J are TRBV27 and TRBJ2-3, with D possibly TRBD2 on 6 matching bases. The CDR3 has 17 amino acids. CDR1 is MNHEY and CDR2 is SMNVEV in the germline V gene (reference sequence). With 6 bases removed from V and 1 base from J, the gap between germline ends came to 20 bases. CDR3 coding DNA: TGTGCCAGCAGCAAAGAGGAGGGACCCGTCCGCACAGATACGCAGTATTTT. Translating it yields CASSKEEGPVRTDTQYF.

This chain uses TRBV6-1 with TRBJ1-2; D is unresolved. The V gene's germline CDR1 is MNHNS and CDR2 SASEGT. The CDR3 runs 14 residues. The ends were cut back, 0 bases at V and 8 bases at J, with 13 bases in the middle. CDR3 DNA: TGTGCCAGCAGTGAAGCGCTTTGGGGAGGAGGCTACACCTTC. Amino acid sequence: CASSEALWGGGYTF.

This clone has a single count. This chain's CDR3 is CASSFIGVNTEAFF. Here the CDR3 DNA reads TGTGCCAGCAGCTTTATTGGAGTGAACACTGAAGCTTTCTTT. The chain employs TRBV5-4 and TRBJ1-1; no reliable D call. The V gene's germline CDR1 is SGHNT and CDR2 YYREEE (reference sequence). The CDR3 covers 14 residues. The V and J ends lost 2 bases and 0 bases respectively, with 8 bases between them.

The chain couples TRBV19 to TRBJ2-1, with TRBD1 matching 12 bases. Trimming cost V 9 bases and J 8 bases; bases outside gene matches: 14. Germline V CDR1 and CDR2: LNHDA, SQIVND (reference sequence). This CDR3 comprises 16 residues. The CDR3 loop reads CASTSFRDRGLDEQFF. The CDR3 DNA follows: TGTGCCAGCACTTCTTTCCGGGACAGGGGGCTTGATGAGCAGTTCTTC.

The rearrangement links TRBV27 to TRBJ2-3; 8 bases agree with TRBD2. Trimming cost V 10 bases and J 9 bases; bases outside gene matches: 6. The CDR3 loop spans 11 amino acids. Germline CDR1 and CDR2: MNHEY and SMNVEV (reference sequence). The CDR3 DNA reads TGTGCCACATCCGGCGGGGGGACGCAGTATTTT. It translates to CATSGGGTQYF.

CDR3 protein: CASSQDSGGSPYEQYF. The CDR3 coding sequence is TGTGCCAGCAGCCAAGATTCGGGGGGCTCGCCCTACGAGCAGTACTTC. The rearrangement links TRBV3-1 (or the pseudogene TRBV3-2) to TRBJ2-7; a weak D match, TRBD2 (7 bases). CDR1 is LGHDT and CDR2 is YNNKEL in the germline V gene (reference sequence). The CDR3 runs 16 residues. V was clipped by 0 bases and J by 2 bases, with 14 bases between them.

This clone was detected once. This chain connects TRBV7-2 to TRBJ2-6, with 7 bases aligning to TRBD2. Looked up from germline, CDR1 is SGHTA and CDR2 is FQGNSA. The ends lost 1 base at V and 0 bases at J; junction bases unmatched: 3. This CDR3 has 17 amino acids. The DNA of the CDR3 is TGTGCCAGCAGCTTAGTGTTAGCGGGCTCTGGGGCCAACGTCCTGACTTTC. Protein sequence: CASSLVLAGSGANVLTF.

The chain carries TRBV21-1 and TRBJ1-6. TRBV21-1 is a pseudogene. The CDR3 loop spans 17 amino acids. CDR3 region: CASSKGSSSSYNSPLHF. CDR3 in DNA: TGTGCCAGCAGCAAAGGGTCATCTAGCTCCTATAATTCACCCCTCCACTTT.

V usage is TRBV7-9 and J usage is TRBJ1-1, with TRBD1 matching 7 bases. The ends lost 2 bases at V and 4 bases at J; junction bases unmatched: 10. This CDR3 is 16 amino acids long. The germline gives CDR1 SEHNR, CDR2 FQNEAQ (reference sequence). This chain's CDR3 is CASSLTKSTGRTEAFF. CDR3 DNA: TGTGCCAGCAGCTTAACTAAATCGACAGGGCGCACTGAAGCTTTCTTT.

The chain combines TRBV6-6 with TRBJ2-1, with D maybe TRBD1 (6 bases). Germline CDR1 reads MNHNY; CDR2 reads SVGAGI (reference sequence). CDR3 length: 20 amino acids. The V and J ends lost 5 bases and 6 bases respectively, with 32 bases between them. CDR3 in amino acids: CASSRRILGDRIRGGNEQFF. The CDR3 DNA sequence: TGTGCCAGCAGTCGTCGTATTCTGGGAGACAGGATTCGTGGGGGCAATGAGCAGTTCTTC.